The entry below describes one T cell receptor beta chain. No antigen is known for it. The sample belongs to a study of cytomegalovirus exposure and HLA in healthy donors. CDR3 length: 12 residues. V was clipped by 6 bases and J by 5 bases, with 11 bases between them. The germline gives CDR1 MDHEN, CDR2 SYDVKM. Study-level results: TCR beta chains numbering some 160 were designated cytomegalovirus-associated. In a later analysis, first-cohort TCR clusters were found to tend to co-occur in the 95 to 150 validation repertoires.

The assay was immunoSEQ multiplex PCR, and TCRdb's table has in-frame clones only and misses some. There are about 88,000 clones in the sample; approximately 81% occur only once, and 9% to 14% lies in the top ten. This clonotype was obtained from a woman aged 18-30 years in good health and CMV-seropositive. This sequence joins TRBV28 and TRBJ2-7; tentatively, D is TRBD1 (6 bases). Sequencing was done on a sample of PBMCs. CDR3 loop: CASRQGSNEQYF. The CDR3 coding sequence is TGTGCCAGCAGGCAGGGGTCCAACGAGCAGTACTTC.